This record concerns one T cell receptor beta chain sequence. This record comes from a study of shared clonotypes between healthy human individuals. Clones were sequenced by immunoSEQ multiplex PCR, and TCRdb holds only the in-frame ones, with some missing. Of fewer than 600,000 clones listed, roughly 72% are singletons. V was cut by 6 bases and J by 4 bases, with 15 bases left in between. This CDR3 is 14 amino acids long. Germline V CDR1 and CDR2: SGHAT, FQNNGV. This rearrangement joins TRBV11-2 to TRBJ1-1; possible D gene TRBD1, 6 bases. Sequencing was done on a sample of PBMCs. This TCR derives from a woman between 35 and 50 years old in good health. Some clones in this sample may be carry-over from other donors' samples. For the CDR3, the DNA is TGTGCCAGCAGATACAGGGCATCGGGCACTGAAGCTTTCTTT. Translation: CASRYRASGTEAFF.